This T cell receptor beta chain was captured in a study of blood T cell repertoires in COVID-19. CDR3 size: 14 residues. Trimming took 5 bases from V and 5 from J, leaving 12 bases between them. The germline gives CDR1 SGHTA, CDR2 FQGNSA. This clone was seen a single time. Assay: immunoSEQ multiplex PCR; the TCRdb copy retains only in-frame clones and omits some. The sample consists of about 260,000 clones, approximately 88% of them appearing once. The TCR sequence derives from a woman between 40 and 50 years old with acute COVID-19. The specimen was PBMCs or T cells enriched from blood (not recorded which). The chain employs TRBV7-2 and TRBJ2-2; possibly TRBD2 for D (5 bases). CDR3 sequence: CASSKGSRTGELFF. The CDR3 nucleotides are TGTGCCAGCAGCAAAGGGAGCAGGACCGGGGAGCTGTTTTTT.